These T cell receptor beta chains were read from a single sample in a study of CD8+CD57+ T cells in acquired aplastic anemia. TCRdb called the reads again in MiXCR, with one record for every CDR3 protein. The sample contains hundreds of thousands of distinct CDR3 sequences, 55% to 70% of which appear only once. The material sequenced was sorted CD4+, CD8+, or CD8+CD57+ T cells (not recorded which) from PBMCs. These receptors originate from a human donor in good health, serving as a control. Both conserved end residues are part of each CDR3. A D gene is named only where the DNA matches it firmly. A row's size may be missing; if present it is once, few, many or a size class.

abundance: many; d_gene: .; j_gene: TRBJ2-3; v_gene: TRBV7-9; CDR3nt: TGTGCCAGCAGCTTAGTTCTACAAGGGGGATCGGATACGCAGTATTTT; CDR3aa: CASSLVLQGGSDTQYF
abundance: many; d_gene: .; j_gene: TRBJ1-1; v_gene: TRBV5-1; CDR3nt: TGCGCCAGCAGCTTGGATATAGGAAGGGAAGCTTTCTTT; CDR3aa: CASSLDIGREAFF
abundance: .; d_gene: .; j_gene: TRBJ1-2; v_gene: TRBV7-9; CDR3nt: TGTGCCAGCAGCTTGAACAGACAGGTCGTCTATGAGCACACCTTC; CDR3aa: CASSLNRQVVYEHTF
abundance: .; d_gene: .; j_gene: TRBJ2-7; v_gene: TRBV11-1; CDR3nt: TGTGCCAGCAGTTACGGTCCGGGGGACGAGCAGTACTTC; CDR3aa: CASSYGPGDEQYF
abundance: .; d_gene: TRBD1; j_gene: TRBJ1-2; v_gene: TRBV11-2; CDR3nt: TGTGCCAGCAGCCCGAGACAGGGGGAAAGGTATGGCTACACCTTC; CDR3aa: CASSPRQGERYGYTF
abundance: .; d_gene: .; j_gene: TRBJ1-5; v_gene: TRBV19; CDR3nt: TGTGCCAGTAGCCGGCCAGGGGAGGGGGAGCAATGGCCCCAGCATTTT; CDR3aa: CASSRPGEGEQWPQHF
abundance: .; d_gene: TRBD2; j_gene: TRBJ2-6; v_gene: TRBV7-2; CDR3nt: TGTGCCAGCAGCTCCCAGGGAGGGGCCAACGTCCTGGCTTTC; CDR3aa: CASSSQGGANVLAF
abundance: .; d_gene: .; j_gene: TRBJ1-5; v_gene: TRBV10-3; CDR3nt: TGTGCCATCAGTGAGCCGGGGGGTCAGCCCCAGCATTTT; CDR3aa: CAISEPGGQPQHF
abundance: .; d_gene: .; j_gene: TRBJ1-5; v_gene: TRBV24-1; CDR3nt: TGTGCCACCAGTGCGGCTATCAATCAGCCGAAGCATTTT; CDR3aa: CATSAAINQPKHF
abundance: .; d_gene: .; j_gene: TRBJ1-5; v_gene: TRBV5-5; CDR3nt: TGTGCCAGCAGCTTATCAGGAGACTACCAGCCCCAGCATTTT; CDR3aa: CASSLSGDYQPQHF
abundance: .; d_gene: .; j_gene: TRBJ1-3; v_gene: TRBV2; CDR3nt: TGTGCCAGCACCTGGGGCGCTGGGGGAAACACCATATATTTT; CDR3aa: CASTWGAGGNTIYF